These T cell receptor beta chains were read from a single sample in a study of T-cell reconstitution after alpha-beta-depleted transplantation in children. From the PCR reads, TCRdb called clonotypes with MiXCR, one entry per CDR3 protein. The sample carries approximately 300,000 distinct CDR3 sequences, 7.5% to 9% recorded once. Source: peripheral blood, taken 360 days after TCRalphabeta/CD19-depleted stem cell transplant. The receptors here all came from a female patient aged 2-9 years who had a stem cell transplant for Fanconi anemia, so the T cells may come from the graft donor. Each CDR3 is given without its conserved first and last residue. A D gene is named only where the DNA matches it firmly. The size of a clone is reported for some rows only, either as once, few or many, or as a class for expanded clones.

ASSRPRGYTQY . few TRBV5-5
SASKTSGKPLYTQY TRBD2 . TRBV20-1
ASSQVGATGYGYT . many TRBV4-1
ASNQQVYGYT . many TRBV28
ASQLVSGGADYEQY . many TRBV27
ASSQGVTSVQETQY TRBD2 many TRBV4-1
ASTSSRAYNEQF . many TRBV12-3/TRBV12-4
ASSYSWLQETQY . many TRBV6-5
ASSFWWTGRTDTQY TRBD1 many TRBV28
ASSSPGTSAYEQY TRBD2 few TRBV28
SVDWRSPTDTQY . many TRBV29-1
ASSSNGGGNTIY . many TRBV27
ASSLDPRGGYEQY TRBD2 many TRBV12-3/TRBV12-4
ASSQGSSGNTIY . many TRBV4-2
ASRQGDVSYEQY TRBD1 few TRBV5-1
ASSLEGSGGGETQY TRBD2 . TRBV7-3
ASSSPQGNHEKLF . many TRBV28
ASSEAGNANTGELF . . TRBV5-1
ASSLRTGGLMITGYT TRBD1 few TRBV5-6
ASSPHLPWGASSYNEQF . many TRBV28
ASSLYNSPLH . few TRBV6-6
ASTRNNGELF . many TRBV6-5